These 4 T cell receptor beta chains were all obtained from the same sample, sequenced in a study of cytomegalovirus exposure and HLA in healthy donors. The PCR used 60 Vbeta and 13 Jbeta primers. The data were produced by immunoSEQ multiplex PCR, yet TCRdb's version contains in-frame clones alone and is incomplete. The table has around 72,000 clones, around 64% seen once. Specimen: PBMCs. These receptors came from a man aged 40-50 years in good health and CMV-seropositive.

CDR3 coding DNA: TGTGCCAGCAGCTTAGGCCCGTGGGACATGTCCGTTGAACCTGGAAACACCATATATTTT. Its translation is CASSLGPWDMSVEPGNTIYF. V gene TRBV13 combines with J gene TRBJ1-3, with D possibly being TRBD1 (6 bases). V gave up 0 bases and J gave up 2 bases, with 23 bases separating them. CDR3 length equals 20 residues. The germline V gene has CDR1 PRHDT and CDR2 FYEKMQ (reference sequence).

This clone appeared once. The chain couples TRBV18 to TRBJ2-5; D gene ambiguous. CDR1 is KGHSH, CDR2 LQKENI, per germline. The CDR3 consists of 13 residues. The V gene lost 2 bases and the J gene lost 5 bases, with 9 bases spanning the gap. The CDR3 nucleotides are TGTGCCAGCTCACCAATCAACGGGGAGACCCAGTACTTC. This codes for CASSPINGETQYF.

The chain recombines TRBV6-5 with TRBJ1-1, with D perhaps matching TRBD1 (6 bases). Trimming shortened V by 4 bases and J by 7 bases, and 16 bases separated the two germline ends. CDR1 is MNHEY and CDR2 is SVGAGI in the germline V gene. The CDR3 length is 14 residues. The CDR3 DNA reads as TGTGCCAGCAGTTCCCCGACAGGAAAAAGTGAAGCTTTCTTT. It encodes CASSSPTGKSEAFF.

There are a few counts of this clone. The rearrangement uses TRBV30 and TRBJ2-1; D gene uncertain. The CDR3 runs to 14 residues. CDR1 and CDR2 (germline): GTSNPN, SVGIG (reference sequence). The germline V and J ends were trimmed by 3 bases and 0 bases, with 9 bases remaining between them. As DNA, the CDR3 is TGTGCCTGGAGGTCCCGAGGCTCCTACAATGAGCAGTTCTTC. Translated: CAWRSRGSYNEQFF.